This entry concerns a single T cell receptor beta chain. This sample stems from a study of blood T cell repertoires in COVID-19. The junction had 9 bases not matched to a gene; V was cut back by 4 bases and J by 2 bases. This CDR3 spans 16 amino acids. The germline CDR1 and CDR2 sequences are SGHTS and YDEGEE. Profiled with immunoSEQ multiplex PCR; TCRdb holds only in-frame clones, not every one. The sample includes about 400,000 clones, 88% of them seen just once. What was sequenced was PBMCs or T cells enriched from blood (not recorded which). The chain couples TRBV5-8 to TRBJ1-2; 9 nucleotides align to TRBD1. This sequence originates from a woman in her thirties or forties with acute COVID-19. CDR3 sequence reads: CASSGDREVENYGYTF. CDR3 coding DNA: TGTGCCAGCAGCGGGGACAGGGAGGTCGAGAACTATGGCTACACCTTC. The full variable domain, completed using reference TRBV5-8 and TRBJ1-2, is EAGVTQSPTHLIKTRGQQATLRCSPISGHTSVYWYQQALGLGLQFLLWYDEGEERNRGNFPPRFSGRQFPNYSSELNVNALELEDSALYLCASSGDREVENYGYTFGSGTRLTVV.